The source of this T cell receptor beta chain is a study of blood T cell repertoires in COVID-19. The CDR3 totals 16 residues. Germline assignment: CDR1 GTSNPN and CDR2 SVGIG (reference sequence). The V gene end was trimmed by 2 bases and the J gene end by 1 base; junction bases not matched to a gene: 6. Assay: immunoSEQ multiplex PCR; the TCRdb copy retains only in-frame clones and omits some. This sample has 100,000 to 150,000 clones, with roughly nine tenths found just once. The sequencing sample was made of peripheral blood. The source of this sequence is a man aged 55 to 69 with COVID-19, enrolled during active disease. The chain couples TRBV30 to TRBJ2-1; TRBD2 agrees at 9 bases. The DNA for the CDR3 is TGTGCCTGGAGTTTTAACGCGGGAGGGTCCTACAATGAGCAGTTCTTC. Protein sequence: CAWSFNAGGSYNEQFF.